The 19 T cell receptor beta chains presented below share a single source sample, sequenced in a study of blood T cell repertoires in COVID-19. Sequencing used immunoSEQ multiplex PCR; TCRdb keeps in-frame clones, though not all of them. The sample lists a few hundred thousand clones, 70% to 90% occurring once. Input material: peripheral blood. The origin of the receptors is a woman younger than 35 who had recovered from COVID-19.

The gene calls are TRBV6-5 and TRBJ1-2; 7 nucleotides align to TRBD1. Germline CDR1 MNHEY, CDR2 SVGAGI. The V segment lost 2 bases and the J segment 8 bases; nucleotides outside the gene matches: 5. The CDR3 has 13 amino acids. The CDR3 spells CASSYGRTGGYTF. Here the CDR3 DNA reads TGTGCCAGCAGTTACGGGAGGACAGGCGGCTACACCTTC.

This chain joins TRBV5-1 and TRBJ2-1, with TRBD2 matching 11 bases. CDR3 length equals 17 residues. The V gene end was trimmed by 1 base and the J gene end by 3 bases; junction bases not matched to a gene: 6. Germline CDR1 and CDR2: SGHRS and YFSETQ. CDR3 DNA: TGCGCCAGCAGCTTGAGTAGCGGGAGGGTTCGCTACAATGAGCAGTTCTTC. As protein: CASSLSSGRVRYNEQFF.

V usage is TRBV5-4 and J usage is TRBJ2-7; TRBD1 aligns across 8 bases. With V trimmed by 2 bases and J by 4 bases, 5 bases remained unmatched. From germline, CDR1 is SGHNT and CDR2 YYREEE (reference sequence). This CDR3 has 14 amino acids. The CDR3 loop reads CASSLVDRVYEQYF. In DNA form, the CDR3 reads TGTGCCAGCAGCTTAGTGGACAGGGTTTACGAGCAGTACTTC.

This clone was recorded only once. The chain carries TRBV5-1 and TRBJ2-7; 9 nucleotides align to TRBD1. Germline loops: CDR1 SGHRS, CDR2 YFSETQ. This CDR3 comprises 19 residues. Trimming cost V 3 bases and J 6 bases; bases outside gene matches: 22. CDR3 protein: CASSSIRTGVEPDLPEQYF. CDR3 nucleotide sequence: TGCGCCAGCAGCTCGATTCGGACAGGGGTGGAACCAGACCTTCCCGAGCAGTACTTC.

Only a few counts were recorded for this clone. The chain is built from TRBV27 and TRBJ2-7; 8 nucleotides align to TRBD1. Per the germline V gene, CDR1 is MNHEY and CDR2 is SMNVEV (reference sequence). V was pared by 4 bases and J by 4 bases, with 9 bases of the junction left unmatched. The CDR3 is 15 amino acids. The CDR3 sequence is CASSSSGTGLYEQYF. In nucleotides, the CDR3 is TGTGCCAGCAGTTCTTCCGGGACAGGATTGTACGAGCAGTACTTC.

The chain is built from TRBV4-3 and TRBJ2-3; D remains ambiguous. The CDR3 runs to 13 residues. V lost 4 bases to trimming and J lost 4 bases, with 9 bases between them. Germline V gives CDR1 LGHNA, CDR2 YSLEER. CDR3 in amino acids: CASSPHKADTQYF. The CDR3 DNA sequence: TGCGCCAGCAGCCCCCACAAAGCAGATACGCAGTATTTT.

This chain links TRBV7-2 with TRBJ2-1; D is unresolved. Trimming removed 1 base from V and 0 bases from J, with 10 bases in between. CDR3 length equals 16 residues. From germline, CDR1 is SGHTA and CDR2 FQGNSA. The CDR3 sequence: CASSLVARVSYNEQFF. Here the CDR3 DNA reads TGTGCCAGCAGCTTAGTCGCGCGAGTCTCCTACAATGAGCAGTTCTTC. Together with reference TRBV7-2 and TRBJ2-1, the CDR3 gives the full variable domain: GAGVSQSPSNKVTEKGKDVELRCDPISGHTALYWYRQSLGQGLEFLIYFQGNSAPDKSGLPSDRFSAERTGGSVSTLTIQRTQQEDSAVYLCASSLVARVSYNEQFFGPGTRLTVL.

V and J are TRBV18 and TRBJ1-5; maybe TRBD1 (5 bases). This CDR3 is 17 amino acids long. V shed 2 bases and J shed 0 bases, with 14 bases lying between them. CDR1 is KGHSH, CDR2 LQKENI, per germline. The CDR3 coding sequence is TGTGCCAGCTCACCAGCGCAAGGGGCCCTTAGCAATCAGCCCCAGCATTTT. This encodes CASSPAQGALSNQPQHF.

The chain has TRBV7-2 and TRBJ2-7; the match to TRBD2 covers 7 bases. J lost 6 bases, V lost 4 bases, and 21 bases had no gene match. The CDR3 covers 18 residues. Looked up from germline, CDR1 is SGHTA and CDR2 is FQGNSA. CDR3 in DNA: TGTGCCAGCAGCTATCGCTGGCTAGCGGCCCCAATCTCTCGCGAGCAGTACTTC. This gives the protein CASSYRWLAAPISREQYF.

This clone was detected only a few times. This chain joins TRBV30 and TRBJ1-2; TRBD1 might be the D (5 bases). The CDR3 loop spans 14 amino acids. The germline V and J ends were trimmed by 2 bases and 7 bases, with 17 bases remaining between them. Germline V gene lookup returns CDR1 GTSNPN and CDR2 SVGIG (reference sequence). The CDR3, as DNA: TGTGCCTGGAGTTTACTAACAGGAGCCCTTGGCTACACCTTC. Encoded protein: CAWSLLTGALGYTF.

The J gene is TRBJ2-7, the V gene TRBV9; perhaps TRBD2 as D (5 bases). The CDR3 is made up of 15 amino acids. The V end was cut by 0 bases, the J end by 0 bases, with 10 bases between. The V gene's germline CDR1 is SGDLS and CDR2 YYNGEE. CDR3 nucleotides: TGTGCCAGCAGCGTAGCTCTAGGGAGCTCCTACGAGCAGTACTTC. The encoded protein is CASSVALGSSYEQYF.

This clone was detected only a few times. The chain combines TRBV27 with TRBJ2-7; tentative D call: TRBD1 (5 bases). Germline V CDR1 and CDR2: MNHEY, SMNVEV (reference sequence). Trimming cost V 0 bases and J 4 bases, with 7 bases left between them. This CDR3 comprises 13 residues. Here the CDR3 DNA reads TGTGCCAGCAGTTTATCGGCAGGGTACGAGCAGTACTTC. Protein product: CASSLSAGYEQYF.

This chain joins TRBV30 and TRBJ2-5, with TRBD2 matching over 11 bases. The CDR3 extends over 17 amino acids. Per germline, CDR1 GTSNPN and CDR2 SVGIG (reference sequence). The V and J ends lost 0 bases and 0 bases, in that order; junction bases with no gene match: 6. CDR3 sequence: CAWSVPRTSGYQETQYF. DNA for the CDR3: TGTGCCTGGAGTGTACCCCGGACTAGCGGGTACCAAGAGACCCAGTACTTC.

A note on this clone: The identical CDR3 is also encoded by other nucleotide sequences in the sample. The chain links TRBV30 to TRBJ1-2, with D unresolved. V was shortened by 1 base and J by 7 bases, with 7 bases between the two germline ends. CDR1 is GTSNPN, CDR2 SVGIG, per germline (reference sequence). The CDR3 is made up of 11 amino acids. CDR3: CAWSGAGGYTF. CDR3 DNA: TGTGCCTGGAGTGGGGCAGGTGGCTACACCTTC.

In its sample, this clone was seen many times. The chain employs TRBV4-2 and TRBJ2-1; TRBD1 aligns across 10 bases. Germline V gene data show CDR1 as LGHNA and CDR2 as YNFKEQ. J gave up 3 bases and V 3 bases, and 5 bases lay outside the gene matches. The CDR3 has 16 residues. The CDR3 protein is CASSQTGTGDYNEQFF. The CDR3 DNA reads TGTGCCAGCAGCCAGACCGGGACAGGGGACTACAATGAGCAGTTCTTC.

The rearrangement links TRBV7-9 to TRBJ1-4; D unclear. This CDR3 is built from 14 residues. Per the germline V gene, CDR1 is SEHNR and CDR2 is FQNEAQ (reference sequence). With 2 bases removed from V and 7 bases from J, the gap between germline ends came to 11 bases. CDR3 coding DNA: TGTGCCAGCAGCTTAAACCCACGGGGTGAAAAACTGTTTTTT. Translation gives CASSLNPRGEKLFF.

V usage is TRBV2 and J usage is TRBJ1-3; possible D gene TRBD1, 5 bases. Deletions cut 4 bases from V and 0 bases from J, with 10 bases between. The length of the CDR3 is 15 residues. Germline lookup yields CDR1 SNHLY and CDR2 FYNNEI. The CDR3 bases are TGTGCCAGCAGTGTAAACAGGAACTCTGGAAACACCATATATTTT. Translation gives CASSVNRNSGNTIYF.

The chain combines TRBV11-1 with TRBJ2-7; TRBD1 agrees at 7 bases. Trimming at V came to 4 bases and at J to 0 bases, leaving 9 bases not matched to a gene. The CDR3 has 16 residues. CDR1 and CDR2 (germline): SGHAT, FQDESV (reference sequence). CDR3 nucleotides: TGTGCCAGCAGCTCTCCCTCCGGGACAGCCTCCTACGAGCAGTACTTC. Amino acid sequence: CASSSPSGTASYEQYF.

Remarks on this clone: The same CDR3 arises from other DNA sequences in this sample as well. The chain combines TRBV7-3 with TRBJ2-1; the D gene is possibly TRBD2 (6 bases). The ends were cut back, 5 bases at V and 0 bases at J, with 11 bases in the middle. This CDR3 has 15 amino acids. The germline V gene has CDR1 SGHTA and CDR2 FQGTGA. CDR3 sequence reads: CASSLSGPSYNEQFF. CDR3 in DNA: TGTGCCAGCAGCCTGAGCGGGCCCTCCTACAATGAGCAGTTCTTC.